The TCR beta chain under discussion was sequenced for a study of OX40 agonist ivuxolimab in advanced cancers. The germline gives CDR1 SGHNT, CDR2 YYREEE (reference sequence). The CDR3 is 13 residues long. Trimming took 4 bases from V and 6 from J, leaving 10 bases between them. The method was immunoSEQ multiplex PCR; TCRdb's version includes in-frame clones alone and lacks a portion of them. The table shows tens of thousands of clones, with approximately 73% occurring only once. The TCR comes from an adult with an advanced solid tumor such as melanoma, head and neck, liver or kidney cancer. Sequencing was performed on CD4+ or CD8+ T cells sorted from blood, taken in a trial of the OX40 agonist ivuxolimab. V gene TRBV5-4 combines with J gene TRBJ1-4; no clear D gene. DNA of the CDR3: TGTGCCAGCAGCCCATACGGGGATGAAAAACTGTTTTTT. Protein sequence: CASSPYGDEKLFF.